This TCR beta chain was documented in a study of blood T cell repertoires in COVID-19. Either two negative PCRs, clearance, or symptom resolution qualified Cohort 3 donors as recovered. The table lists this clone with a few counts. The assay was immunoSEQ multiplex PCR, and TCRdb's table has in-frame clones only and misses some. The sample consists of 150,000 to 250,000 clones, about 80% of them appearing once. V was cut by 1 base and J by 0 bases, with 8 bases left in between. Germline V gives CDR1 MDHEN, CDR2 SYDVKM. This CDR3 region has 15 residues. The specimen was PBMCs or T cells enriched from blood (not recorded which). V gene TRBV28 combines with J gene TRBJ2-3; unclear D gene. The TCR originated in a man aged 40-49 years who had recovered from COVID-19. The DNA for the CDR3 is TGTGCCAGCAGTTTATTGGTTACTAGCACAGATACGCAGTATTTT. It is translated as CASSLLVTSTDTQYF.